The rows below give T cell receptor beta chains drawn from one sample of a study of blood T cell repertoires in COVID-19. The repertoire was sequenced with immunoSEQ multiplex PCR; TCRdb's copy has only in-frame clones and lacks some. The sample yields roughly 150,000 clones, roughly four fifths seen once. The sample taken for sequencing was PBMCs or T cells enriched from blood (not recorded which). The receptors here all came from a woman under 30 who had been exposed to COVID-19. Each CDR3 is given with its conserved first and last residue. The D gene is left open where the match is weak. Only some rows state a clone size, as once, few, many or a class for expanded clones.

abundance	v_gene	len	d_gene	j_gene	CDR3nt	CDR3aa
-	TRBV4-2	16	TRBD2	TRBJ2-2	TGTGCCAGCAGCCAAGGGACGGGGGGTAACACCGGGGAGCTGTTTTTT	CASSQGTGGNTGELFF
-	TRBV27	15	-	TRBJ2-7	TGTGCCAGCAGTCTTTACCGGGACTTGGCCTACGAGCAGTACTTC	CASSLYRDLAYEQYF
few	TRBV2	16	TRBD2	TRBJ2-2	TGTGCCAGCAGAGTAGCGGGAGGTTCGGTCACCGGGGAGCTGTTTTTT	CASRVAGGSVTGELFF
-	TRBV9	15	-	TRBJ1-4	TGTGCCACCTCCGCGGGGAGGGGGAGCGTTGAAAAACTGTTTTTT	CATSAGRGSVEKLFF
-	TRBV3-1/TRBV3-2	16	-	TRBJ2-3	TGTGCCAGCAGCCAAGACGGTGGGGGGGCAGGGAATACGCAGTATTTT	CASSQDGGGAGNTQYF
once	TRBV28	14	TRBD1	TRBJ1-4	TGTGCCAGCATCGACAGGGCAACTAATGAAAAACTGTTTTTT	CASIDRATNEKLFF
-	TRBV2	14	-	TRBJ2-7	TGTGCCAGCAGTGAGAGGGTATTTTCCTACGAGCAGTACTTC	CASSERVFSYEQYF
-	TRBV12-3/TRBV12-4	13	-	TRBJ1-2	TGTGCCAGCAGCCTGACAGGAGGTTATGGCTACACCTTC	CASSLTGGYGYTF
-	TRBV10-3	14	-	TRBJ1-1	TGTGCCATCAGTAAGACAGAGATGAACACTGAAGCTTTCTTT	CAISKTEMNTEAFF
-	TRBV10-3	15	-	TRBJ2-2	TGTGCCATCAGTGATACTAGGCCCAACACCGGGGAGCTGTTTTTT	CAISDTRPNTGELFF
-	TRBV27	17	TRBD1	TRBJ1-6	TGTGCCAGCAGTCCTGGACAGGGGGACGCGTATAATTCACCCCTCCACTTT	CASSPGQGDAYNSPLHF
-	TRBV2	15	-	TRBJ1-5	TGTGCCAGCGCACCCCGGGTTCACCCCAGTCAGCCCCAGCATTTT	CASAPRVHPSQPQHF
-	TRBV6-6	16	TRBD2	TRBJ2-3	TGTGCCAGCAGTCCGAGGACTAGCGGGAGGCCAGATACGCAGTATTTT	CASSPRTSGRPDTQYF
-	TRBV7-9	13	-	TRBJ1-4	TGTGCCAGCAGCCGGGGGGCTAATGAAAAACTGTTTTTT	CASSRGANEKLFF
-	TRBV2	13	-	TRBJ1-2	TGTGCCTCTACCCCTTTAGAGAGGCATGGCTACACCTTC	CASTPLERHGYTF
-	TRBV6-1	15	-	TRBJ1-1	TGTGCCAGCAGTGAAGCGCGGTCAGAGAACACTGAAGCTTTCTTT	CASSEARSENTEAFF
-	TRBV19	14	-	TRBJ2-1	TGTGCCAGTAGCACCGATACGACTTACAATGAGCAGTTCTTC	CASSTDTTYNEQFF
-	TRBV18	14	-	TRBJ1-2	TGTGCCAGCTCACCAAGGGGGTTTGCCTATGGCTACACCTTC	CASSPRGFAYGYTF
-	TRBV2	11	-	TRBJ1-2	TGTGCCAGCAGTGACGGGTCTGGCTACACCTTC	CASSDGSGYTF
-	TRBV11-1	15	-	TRBJ2-2	TGTGCCAGCAGCTTAGTTAAGTCGCGGACCGGGGAGCTGTTTTTT	CASSLVKSRTGELFF
-	TRBV30	11	-	TRBJ2-2	TGTGCCTGGAGTGTACACGGGGAGCTGTTTTTT	CAWSVHGELFF
-	TRBV18	18	-	TRBJ2-2	TGTGCCAGCTCAGGACCGGGACTTCCCTTTTCGAACACCGGGGAGCTGTTTTTT	CASSGPGLPFSNTGELFF
-	TRBV9	16	-	TRBJ1-6	TGTGCCAGCAGCCCGGACCCCCTACAGGGTAGATCACCCCTCCACTTT	CASSPDPLQGRSPLHF
few	TRBV6-4	14	TRBD1	TRBJ1-2	TGTGCCAGCAGTCCCGGACAGGGTGGCTATGGCTACACCTTC	CASSPGQGGYGYTF
-	TRBV7-8	14	TRBD1	TRBJ1-1	TGTGCCAGCAGCTGGGGACAGATGAACACTGAAGCTTTCTTT	CASSWGQMNTEAFF
-	TRBV6-5	16	-	TRBJ2-5	TGTGCCAGCAGTTTTTATCCCCCAGGGGCGATCGAGACCCAGTACTTC	CASSFYPPGAIETQYF
-	TRBV7-9	16	-	TRBJ2-7	TGTGCCAGCAGCTCCCCATATGACAGGTCCCTATACGAGCAGTACTTC	CASSSPYDRSLYEQYF
-	TRBV28	15	-	TRBJ2-3	TGTGCCAGCAATCGAAGGGGTCTTGGCACAGATACGCAGTATTTT	CASNRRGLGTDTQYF
-	TRBV9	15	-	TRBJ1-6	TGTGCCAGCAGCTTCGAAGGTGGGAGGAATTCACCCCTCCACTTT	CASSFEGGRNSPLHF
-	TRBV11-2	13	-	TRBJ2-2	TGTGCCAGCAGCTTCAGGGCCCACGGGGAGCTGTTTTTT	CASSFRAHGELFF
-	TRBV27	14	TRBD1	TRBJ2-7	TGTGCCAGCAGTTTATTAGGGACAGGGGGCGAGCAGTACTTC	CASSLLGTGGEQYF
-	TRBV4-1	19	TRBD2	TRBJ2-3	TGCGCCAGCAGCCAAGATCGCGGGAGGTCTAGCGGGAGAGGAGATACGCAGTATTTT	CASSQDRGRSSGRGDTQYF
-	TRBV7-2	14	-	TRBJ1-2	TGTGCCAGCAGCCAATCGGGGAGGGGCTATGGCTACACCTTC	CASSQSGRGYGYTF
-	TRBV9	17	-	TRBJ1-3	TGTGCCAGCAGCGTAGCCCCGCGGGTGGACTCTGGAAACACCATATATTTT	CASSVAPRVDSGNTIYF
-	TRBV10-3	16	TRBD2	TRBJ2-2	TGTGCCATCAGTGAGTCGAGTCTAGCGGGGGCCGGGGAGCTGTTTTTT	CAISESSLAGAGELFF
-	TRBV27	14	TRBD2	TRBJ2-5	TGTGCCAGCAGTCGTCAGACTAGCGTGGAGACCCAGTACTTC	CASSRQTSVETQYF
-	TRBV5-1	16	TRBD1	TRBJ1-5	TGCGCCAGCAGCTTGGCCTGGGACAGGGGCAATCAGCCCCAGCATTTT	CASSLAWDRGNQPQHF